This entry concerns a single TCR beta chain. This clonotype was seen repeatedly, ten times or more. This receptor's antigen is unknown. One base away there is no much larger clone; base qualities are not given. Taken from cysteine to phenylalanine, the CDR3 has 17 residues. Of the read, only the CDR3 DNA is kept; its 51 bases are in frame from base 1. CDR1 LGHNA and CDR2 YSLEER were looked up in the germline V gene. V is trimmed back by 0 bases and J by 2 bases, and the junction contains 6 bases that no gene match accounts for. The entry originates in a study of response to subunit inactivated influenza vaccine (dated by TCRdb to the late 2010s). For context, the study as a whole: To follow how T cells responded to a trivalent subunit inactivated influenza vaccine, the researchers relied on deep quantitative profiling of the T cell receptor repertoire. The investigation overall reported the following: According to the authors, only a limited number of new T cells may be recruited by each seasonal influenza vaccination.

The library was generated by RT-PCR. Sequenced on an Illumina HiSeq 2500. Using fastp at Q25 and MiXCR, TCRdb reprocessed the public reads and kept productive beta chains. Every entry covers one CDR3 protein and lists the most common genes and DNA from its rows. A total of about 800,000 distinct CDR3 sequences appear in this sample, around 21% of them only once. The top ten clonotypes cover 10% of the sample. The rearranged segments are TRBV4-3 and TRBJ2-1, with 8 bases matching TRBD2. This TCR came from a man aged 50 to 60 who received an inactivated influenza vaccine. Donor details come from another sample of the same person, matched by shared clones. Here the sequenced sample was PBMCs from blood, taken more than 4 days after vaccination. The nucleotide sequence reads TGCGCCAGCAGCCAAGATAGTCCGGGACTAGCCTACAATGAGCAGTTCTTC. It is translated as CASSQDSPGLAYNEQFF.